This T cell receptor (beta chain) was profiled in a study of T cells in Graves' hyperthyroidism and ophthalmopathy. This clonotype was seen ten or more times. Germline values: CDR1 SNHLY, CDR2 FYNNEI. This CDR3 region has 14 residues. Trimming cost V 4 bases and J 5 bases, with 12 bases left between them. Patients were aged 18 to 65, had disease duration under 2 months, and had newly diagnosed hyperthyroidism. Fresh peripheral blood, around 9.3 ml, was the source of the PBMCs. Template material for amplifying TCR beta CDR3 regions consisted of RNA transcripts. Using the HTBI primer set, a first-round RT-PCR was run on the TCR CDR3. One entry per CDR3 protein, called by TCRdb with MiXCR from the multiplex PCR reads. The repertoire has 600,000 to 650,000 distinct CDR3 sequences, 15% to 20% of them found once; the top ten carry approximately 3.9%.

Sequenced material: blood. This TCR came from a woman aged 25 to 45 with Graves' hyperthyroidism. The V call is TRBV2, the J call TRBJ2-4; D is possibly TRBD2 (5 bases). CDR3 nucleotide sequence: TGTGCCAGCAGTGGTGCGGGTATTCAAAACATTCAGTACTTC. It translates to CASSGAGIQNIQYF. Looking up the rest from reference TRBV2 and TRBJ2-4 gives the full variable domain: EPEVTQTPSHQVTQMGQEVILRCVPISNHLYFYWYRQILGQKVEFLVSFYNNEISEKSEIFDDQFSVERPDGSNFTLKIRSTKLEDSAMYFCASSGAGIQNIQYFGAGTRLSVL.